The TCR beta chain under discussion was sequenced for a study of PD-L1 blockade in urothelial cancer (dated by TCRdb to the late 2010s). Study-wide context: Every patient began therapy at some point between 2013 and 2015 and was given atezolizumab 1,200 mg intravenously every 3 weeks. About 85% of the roughly 29 patients were males with bladder-origin urothelial cancer, and about 65% of the 29 reported a prior smoking history. Patients had an ECOG performance status of 0 or 1 and had received between 0 and 3 prior chemotherapy regimens. Blood samples were analyzed 3 weeks after the start of treatment (second dose) and 6 weeks after the start of treatment. Blood samples yielded a median of around 140,000 T cells and around 80,000 unique TCRs, with median clonality roughly 0.085. An exploratory multi-omic analysis was conducted of the somatic, immune and clinical correlates of response to PD-L1 blockade with atezolizumab in urothelial cancer. Pretreatment tumor samples, along with matched peripheral blood collected serially before and after atezolizumab treatment, underwent TCR sequencing. Durable clinical benefit was defined as a progression-free survival longer than 6 months, and TCR features were additionally tested against progression-free survival and overall survival. In the same patients, pretreatment tumors underwent whole exome sequencing and RNA sequencing in addition to TCR sequencing. Fewer than ten patients reached durable clinical benefit, while 20 patients did not. Pretreatment blood TCR-seq was available for nearly 30 patients, at least one posttreatment blood collection was obtained for around 25 patients, and tumor TCR-seq was available for around 25 patients.

Turning to this clone: The clone's antigen remains unknown. No base quality values were provided; no much bigger clone lies one nucleotide off.

The time point label, read with the paper, signifies: pretreatment peripheral blood. The cohort included under 35 patients with locally advanced or metastatic urothelial carcinoma who were treated at Memorial Sloan Kettering on a trial protocol. Peripheral blood mononuclear cells were collected pretreatment and during treatment, with between 1 and 8 total time points obtained per patient. The Qiagen DNeasy Blood extraction kit was used to purify genomic DNA from total PBMCs and tumor samples. PBMCs were collected pretreatment and during treatment, and were isolated and stored as previously described. Synthetic TCR analog templates were spiked into each PCR to estimate absolute template abundance from read counts. Using the immunoSEQ assay, TCRbeta CDR3 regions were amplified from genomic DNA with bias-controlled V and J gene primers. Sequencing of rearranged TCRbeta segments was performed at approximately 20X coverage. In the paper's pipeline: Sequencing errors were corrected by clustering, and CDR3s were annotated against IMGT so that V, D and J genes could be assigned. Only productive TCRbeta rearrangements were used in downstream analyses, excluding out-of-frame or stop-codon sequences. Clonality was calculated as one minus the Shannon entropy normalized by the log of the number of unique productive sequences. Clones differing between time points or between blood and tumor were identified using Fisher's exact test with Benjamini-Hochberg correction, with an adjusted p below 0.01 applied as the threshold. TCRdb took this table from immuneACCESS and kept in-frame rearrangements with V and J called. Such tables lack part of the clones; where checked against another copy, unresolved V genes explain under half of the gap, and the rest is unexplained. The V and J calls and clone size are taken from that table; D and trimming were inferred from the DNA. A total of about 63,000 clones appear in this sample, 75% to 85% of them only once. The ten largest account for 4.5% to 6% of the sample.

The CDR3 has 11 amino acids, counting the end cysteine and phenylalanine. The only DNA kept is the CDR3, 33 bases in frame from the first base. In the germline V gene (reference sequence), CDR1 corresponds to DFQATT and CDR2 to SNEGSKA. Overall results and qualifications from the work: Improved progression-free and overall survival was found to be associated with pretreatment peripheral blood TCR clonality below the median. Among patients with durable benefit, tumor-associated TCR clones showed greater expansion in peripheral blood 3 weeks after treatment started (n of about 21, p = 0.022). Because of the small sample size (n = 29) and the many exploratory analyses performed, the results are intended to be regarded as hypothesis-generating.

The sequence derives from a man between 65 and 79 years old with urothelial cancer. Here the chain combines TRBV20-1 and TRBJ1-2, with TRBD1 matching 9 junction bases. The sequencing here drew on PBMCs, taken around atezolizumab (anti-PD-L1) treatment. The CDR3 protein is CRTGQGAGYTF. The sequenced DNA is TGCAGAACGGGACAGGGTGCTGGCTACACCTTC.